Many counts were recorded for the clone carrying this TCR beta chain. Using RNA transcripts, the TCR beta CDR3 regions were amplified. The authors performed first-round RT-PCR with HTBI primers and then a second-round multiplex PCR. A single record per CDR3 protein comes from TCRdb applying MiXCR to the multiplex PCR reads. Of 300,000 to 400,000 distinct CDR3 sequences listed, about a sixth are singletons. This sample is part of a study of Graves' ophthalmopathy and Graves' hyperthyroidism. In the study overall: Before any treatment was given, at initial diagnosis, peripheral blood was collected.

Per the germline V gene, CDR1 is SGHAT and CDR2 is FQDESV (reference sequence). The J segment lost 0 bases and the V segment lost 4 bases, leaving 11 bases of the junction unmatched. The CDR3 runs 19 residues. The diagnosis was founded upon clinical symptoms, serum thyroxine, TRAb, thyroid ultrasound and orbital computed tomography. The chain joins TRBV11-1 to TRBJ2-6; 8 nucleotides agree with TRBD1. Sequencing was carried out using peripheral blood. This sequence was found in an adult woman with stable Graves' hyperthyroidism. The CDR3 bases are TGTGCCAGCAGCTCATGGACAGGGAACTCCAACTCTGGGGCCAACGTCCTGACTTTC. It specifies CASSSWTGNSNSGANVLTF.